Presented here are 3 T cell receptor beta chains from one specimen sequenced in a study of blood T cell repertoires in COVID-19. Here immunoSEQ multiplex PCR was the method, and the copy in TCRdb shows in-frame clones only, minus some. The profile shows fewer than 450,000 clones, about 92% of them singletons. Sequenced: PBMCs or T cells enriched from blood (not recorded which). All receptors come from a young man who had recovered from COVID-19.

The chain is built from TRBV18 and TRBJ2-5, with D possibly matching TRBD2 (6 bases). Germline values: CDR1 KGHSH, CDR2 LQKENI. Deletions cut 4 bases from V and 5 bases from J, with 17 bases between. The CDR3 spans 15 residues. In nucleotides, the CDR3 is TGTGCCAGCTCACGAGCATGGACTACCGCCGAGACCCAGTACTTC. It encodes CASSRAWTTAETQYF.

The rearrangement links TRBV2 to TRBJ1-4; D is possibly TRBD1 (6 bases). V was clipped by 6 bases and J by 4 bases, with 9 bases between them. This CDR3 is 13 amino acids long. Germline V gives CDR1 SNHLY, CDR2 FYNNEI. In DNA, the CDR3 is TGTGCCAGCAGCGACAGGTTTAATGAAAAACTGTTTTTT. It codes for CASSDRFNEKLFF.

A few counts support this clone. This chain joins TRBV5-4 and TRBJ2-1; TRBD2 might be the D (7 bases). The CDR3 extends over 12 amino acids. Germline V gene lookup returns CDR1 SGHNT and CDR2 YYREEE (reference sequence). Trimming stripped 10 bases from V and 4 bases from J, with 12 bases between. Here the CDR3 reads CAGGGRYNEQFF. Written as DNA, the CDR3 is TGTGCCGGGGGGGGCCGATACAATGAGCAGTTCTTC.